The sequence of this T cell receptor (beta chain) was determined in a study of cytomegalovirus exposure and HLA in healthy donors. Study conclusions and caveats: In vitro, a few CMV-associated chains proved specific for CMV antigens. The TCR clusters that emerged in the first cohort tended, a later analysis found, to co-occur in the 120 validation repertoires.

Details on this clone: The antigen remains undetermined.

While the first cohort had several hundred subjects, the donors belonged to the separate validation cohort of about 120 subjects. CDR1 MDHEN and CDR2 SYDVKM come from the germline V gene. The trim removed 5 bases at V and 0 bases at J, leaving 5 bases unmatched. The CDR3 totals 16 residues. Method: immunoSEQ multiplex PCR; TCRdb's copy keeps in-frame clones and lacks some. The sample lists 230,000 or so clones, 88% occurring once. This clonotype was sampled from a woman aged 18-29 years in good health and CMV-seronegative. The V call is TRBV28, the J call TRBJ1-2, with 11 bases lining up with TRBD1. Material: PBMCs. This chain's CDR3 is CASSADRGRTNYGYTF. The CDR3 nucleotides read TGTGCCAGCAGTGCGGACAGGGGGCGGACTAACTATGGCTACACCTTC.